This TCR beta chain was profiled in a study of early T cells in non-severe SARS-CoV-2 infection. Each CDR3 protein is one row after TCRdb ran MiXCR on the 5' RACE reads. The sample shows 45,000 to 55,000 distinct CDR3 sequences, 6.2% of them seen only once. Many counts were recorded for this clonotype. The CDR3 loop spans 11 amino acids. CDR1 is MDHEN and CDR2 is SYDVKM in the germline V gene. The V end was cut by 6 bases, the J end by 4 bases, with 7 bases between. The V call is TRBV28, the J call TRBJ2-7; no clear D gene. The source material was whole blood. The clonotype comes from an adult who was a healthcare worker with PCR-confirmed SARS-CoV-2 infection or an uninfected control (not recorded which). CDR3 region: CASRRNYEQYF. The CDR3 DNA is TGTGCCAGCAGAAGGAATTACGAGCAGTACTTC.